This record covers a single T cell receptor (beta chain). Its antigen is as yet unknown. These data originate in a study of T cells after yellow fever vaccination. TCRdb re-called the 5' RACE reads with MiXCR, one entry per CDR3 protein. The data show 300,000 to 400,000 distinct CDR3 sequences, 8.7% seen once. Study-wide points: Boosting was followed by the reappearance of most primary-vaccination clones (just under 97% CD4, 70% to 90% CD8).

The material sequenced was PBMCs, taken on the day of the first yellow fever vaccination. The origin of this receptor is a man between 18 and 29 years old who received the YFV17D yellow fever vaccine.

The CDR3 DNA sequence: TGTGCCACCAGTGATTTGAGGAGCAATCAGCCCCAGCATTTT. The encoded protein is CATSDLRSNQPQHF. The J gene is TRBJ1-5, the V gene TRBV24-1; D gene uncertain. Trimming stripped 0 bases from V and 1 base from J, with 3 bases between. The CDR3 covers 14 residues. The germline V gene has CDR1 KGHDR and CDR2 SFDVKD.